One sample yielded the 2 T cell receptor beta chains listed below, sequenced in a study of blood T cell repertoires in COVID-19. Profiled with immunoSEQ multiplex PCR; TCRdb holds only in-frame clones, not every one. This table has 85,000 or so clones, roughly 85% appearing once. The sequencing input was peripheral blood. The receptors were sampled from a man aged 45 to 65 with active or convalescent COVID-19.

This clone is a singleton in its sample. Written as DNA, the CDR3 is TGTGCCAGCAACCCGGGACTAGGCTCCTACGAGCAGTACTTC. Translation gives CASNPGLGSYEQYF. The V call is TRBV7-2, the J call TRBJ2-7; TRBD2 aligns across 8 bases. Trimming removed 7 bases from V and 0 bases from J; junction bases left unmatched: 5. The germline CDR1 and CDR2 sequences are SGHTA and FQGNSA. CDR3 length equals 14 residues.

V gene TRBV28 combines with J gene TRBJ1-4; 7 nucleotides align to TRBD1. The CDR3 is made up of 16 amino acids. Germline CDR1 and CDR2: MDHEN and SYDVKM. The V and J ends lost 6 bases and 4 bases, in that order; junction bases with no gene match: 11. The CDR3 reads CASRDLRQGYNEKLFF. In DNA form, the CDR3 reads TGTGCCAGCAGGGACCTCAGACAGGGATATAATGAAAAACTGTTTTTT.